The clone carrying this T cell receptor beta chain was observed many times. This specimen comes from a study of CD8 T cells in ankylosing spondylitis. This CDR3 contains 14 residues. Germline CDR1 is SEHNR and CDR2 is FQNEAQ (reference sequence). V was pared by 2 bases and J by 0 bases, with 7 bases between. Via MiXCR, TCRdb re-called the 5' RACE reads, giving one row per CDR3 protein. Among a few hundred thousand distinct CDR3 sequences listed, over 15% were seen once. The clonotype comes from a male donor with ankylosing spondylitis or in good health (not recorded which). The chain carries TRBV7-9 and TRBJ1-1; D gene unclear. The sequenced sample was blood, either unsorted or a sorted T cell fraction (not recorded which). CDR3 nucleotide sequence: TGTGCCAGCAGCTTAAGTTCCCTGAACACTGAAGCTTTCTTT. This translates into CASSLSSLNTEAFF.